These 12 T cell receptor beta chains were all obtained from the same sample, sequenced in a study of blood T cell repertoires in COVID-19. Here immunoSEQ multiplex PCR was the method, and the copy in TCRdb shows in-frame clones only, minus some. The table lists fewer than 400,000 clones, around nine tenths of them singletons. Sequences were obtained from PBMCs or T cells enriched from blood (not recorded which). These receptors all stem from a woman aged 50 to 60 who had recovered from COVID-19.

V gene TRBV7-9 combines with J gene TRBJ1-2; perhaps TRBD1 as D (5 bases). The CDR3 sequence is 14 residues long. V was pared by 3 bases and J by 4 bases, with 12 bases between. The germline CDR1 and CDR2 sequences are SEHNR and FQNEAQ (reference sequence). The CDR3 nucleotides are TGTGCCAGCAGCTTGGGGGGGGTGAGCTATGGCTACACCTTC. Translation: CASSLGGVSYGYTF.

This clone was picked up one time. The V and J genes are TRBV19 and TRBJ2-1, with TRBD1 matching over 7 bases. Germline CDR1 and CDR2: LNHDA and SQIVND (reference sequence). The CDR3 runs 15 residues. J gave up 2 bases and V 4 bases, and 5 bases lay outside the gene matches. CDR3 DNA sequence: TGTGCCAGTAGTAAGACAGGGATCGCCTACAATGAGCAGTTCTTC. Residues: CASSKTGIAYNEQFF.

CDR3 in DNA: TGTGCCAGCTCGGAGGGAGGTGATACGCAGTATTTT. Its protein product is CASSEGGDTQYF. This chain connects TRBV18 to TRBJ2-3; D is possibly TRBD2 (6 bases). The CDR3 totals 12 residues. The V end lost 6 bases, the J end lost 6 bases, and 10 bases lay between the germline ends. CDR1 is KGHSH, CDR2 LQKENI, per germline.

For this clone: Other DNA sequences in this sample translate to the same CDR3. The chain recombines TRBV27 with TRBJ2-7, with 7 positions matching TRBD1. Unmatched junction bases numbered 8, after V lost 7 bases and J lost 2 bases. This CDR3 has 14 amino acids. Germline CDR1 MNHEY, CDR2 SMNVEV (reference sequence). The CDR3, as DNA: TGTGCCAGCAACCCGGGACAGAGACCCTACGAGCAGTACTTC. This sequence encodes CASNPGQRPYEQYF.

CDR3 loop: CASSQWGPNQPQHF. The DNA of the CDR3 is TGTGCCAGCAGCCAATGGGGCCCCAATCAGCCCCAGCATTTT. The chain combines TRBV3-1 (or the pseudogene TRBV3-2) with TRBJ1-5; possible D gene TRBD1, 5 bases. V was clipped by 2 bases and J by 3 bases, with 8 bases between them. The CDR3 is 14 amino acids. Per germline, CDR1 LGHDT and CDR2 YNNKEL (reference sequence).

The chain joins TRBV19 to TRBJ2-1; TRBD2 matches at 8 bases. The germline CDR1 and CDR2 sequences are LNHDA and SQIVND (reference sequence). The CDR3 has 15 residues. J lost 1 base, V lost 1 base, and 0 bases had no gene match. The CDR3 loop is CASSIASGSYNEQFF. The CDR3 region has the DNA TGTGCCAGTAGTATAGCTAGCGGGTCCTACAATGAGCAGTTCTTC.

The chain carries TRBV24-1 and TRBJ1-2; D uncertain. From germline, CDR1 is KGHDR and CDR2 SFDVKD. V was shortened by 3 bases and J by 4 bases, with 2 bases between the two germline ends. The CDR3 has 11 amino acids. CDR3 bases: TGTGCCACCAGTGATCTCTATGGCTACACCTTC. Amino acids: CATSDLYGYTF.

CDR3 sequence: CASSQELAGDTQYF. The CDR3 bases are TGCGCCAGCAGCCAAGAACTAGCTGGAGATACGCAGTATTTT. The chain uses TRBV4-1 and TRBJ2-3; tentative D call: TRBD2 (6 bases). V was cut by 0 bases and J by 5 bases, with 9 bases left in between. The CDR3 has 14 amino acids. CDR1 is MGHRA, CDR2 YSYEKL, per germline.

The rearrangement links TRBV29-1 to TRBJ1-2, with D tentatively TRBD1 (6 bases). V was pared by 7 bases and J by 2 bases, with 11 bases between. The CDR3 totals 12 residues. CDR1 SQVTM and CDR2 ANQGSEA come from the germline V gene. In DNA, the CDR3 is TGCAGCGCTGGACAGCAGAACTATGGCTACACCTTC. Protein: CSAGQQNYGYTF.

The chain recombines TRBV10-3 with TRBJ2-7, with D possibly matching TRBD1 (6 bases). This CDR3 is 13 amino acids long. The V end was cut by 8 bases, the J end by 3 bases, with 14 bases between. CDR1 and CDR2 (germline): ENHRY, SYGVKD. The CDR3 sequence: CAIGDTGSYEQYF. The CDR3 bases are TGTGCCATCGGGGACACAGGGAGCTACGAGCAGTACTTC.

The chain uses TRBV11-2 and TRBJ1-6, with a weak D call TRBD1 (5 bases). V gave up 8 bases and J gave up 7 bases, with 18 bases separating them. The CDR3 consists of 15 residues. Germline loops: CDR1 SGHAT, CDR2 FQNNGV. CDR3 protein: CASGGGVGGNSPLHF. CDR3 nucleotide sequence: TGTGCCAGCGGAGGTGGAGTCGGGGGGAATTCACCCCTCCACTTT.

This clone has a handful of counts. The rearrangement uses TRBV2 and TRBJ1-4; D unclear. The CDR3 is 14 residues long. Trimming cost V 5 bases and J 7 bases, with 14 bases left between them. Germline assignment: CDR1 SNHLY and CDR2 FYNNEI. CDR3 coding DNA: TGTGCCAGCAGTCTCGACACCGCCGGTGAAAAACTGTTTTTT. It translates to CASSLDTAGEKLFF.